This T cell receptor beta chain appears in the sequencing data of a study of early T cells in non-severe SARS-CoV-2 infection. Study-level information: Bulk RNA taken from unsorted whole blood was sequenced, leaving chains unpaired.

As for this clonotype: The antigen is undetermined.

The protocol attached unique molecular identifiers to individual cDNA molecules. TCRdb re-called the 5' RACE reads with MiXCR, one entry per CDR3 protein. The sample lists roughly 65,000 distinct CDR3 sequences; under 13% were seen once. Study conclusions and caveats: Reliance on VDJdb matching favored anti-spike CD8 responses; private and CD4 specificities were missed.

Trimming stripped 1 base from V and 8 bases from J, with 18 bases between. CDR1 is SGHNT and CDR2 is YYREEE in the germline V gene (reference sequence). This CDR3 has 15 amino acids. Sequenced: whole blood. This TCR derives from an adult who was a healthcare worker with PCR-confirmed SARS-CoV-2 infection or an uninfected control (not recorded which). The rearrangement uses TRBV5-4 and TRBJ1-2; D may be TRBD1 (5 bases). The CDR3, as DNA: TGTGCCAGCAGCTTGTTTTCTGGGACCCGAGGCGGCTACACCTTC. This sequence encodes CASSLFSGTRGGYTF.